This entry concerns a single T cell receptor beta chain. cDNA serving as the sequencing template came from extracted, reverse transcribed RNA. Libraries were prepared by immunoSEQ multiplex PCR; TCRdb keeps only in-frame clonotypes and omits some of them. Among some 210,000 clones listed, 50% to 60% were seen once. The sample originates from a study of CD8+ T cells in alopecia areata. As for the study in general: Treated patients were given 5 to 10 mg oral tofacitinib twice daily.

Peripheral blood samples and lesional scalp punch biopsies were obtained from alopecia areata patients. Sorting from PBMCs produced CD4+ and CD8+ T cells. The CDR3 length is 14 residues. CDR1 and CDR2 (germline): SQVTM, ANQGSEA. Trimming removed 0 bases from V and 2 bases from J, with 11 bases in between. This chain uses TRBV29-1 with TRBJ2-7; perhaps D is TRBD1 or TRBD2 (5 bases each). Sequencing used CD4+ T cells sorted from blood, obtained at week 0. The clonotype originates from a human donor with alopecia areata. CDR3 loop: CSVEDTGATYEQYF. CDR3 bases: TGCAGCGTTGAAGATACCGGGGCGACCTACGAGCAGTACTTC.